Each of the 7 T cell receptor beta chains below was sequenced from the same sample in a study of blood T cell repertoires in COVID-19. Generated by immunoSEQ multiplex PCR, the TCRdb table keeps only in-frame clones and is missing some. Of some 700,000 clones in the sample, around 89% were seen once. Sequencing input: peripheral blood. The source of these receptors is a woman younger than 30 with acute or convalescent COVID-19.

The chain carries TRBV5-6 and TRBJ1-2; TRBD1 is a possible D gene (6 bases). This CDR3 has 15 amino acids. Trimming shortened V by 0 bases and J by 3 bases, and 12 bases separated the two germline ends. In germline, CDR1 is SGHDT, CDR2 YYEEEE. CDR3 region: CASSLVGQGHYGYTF. The DNA for the CDR3 is TGTGCCAGCAGCTTGGTGGGCCAGGGGCACTATGGCTACACCTTC.

The V gene is TRBV30, the J gene TRBJ2-1; no reliable D call. CDR3 length: 13 amino acids. The germline V gene has CDR1 GTSNPN and CDR2 SVGIG (reference sequence). Trimming pared 8 bases from V and 0 bases from J, leaving 11 bases between. The CDR3 DNA is TGTGCCAGCGAGCCTAGCTCCTACAATGAGCAGTTCTTC. Protein sequence: CASEPSSYNEQFF.

The chain links TRBV30 to TRBJ2-1; 8 nucleotides line up with TRBD2. Trimming took 4 bases from V and 10 from J; bases not matched to a gene: 6. The germline V gene encodes CDR1 GTSNPN and CDR2 SVGIG (reference sequence). This CDR3 comprises 12 residues. CDR3 sequence (DNA): TGTGCCTGGATAGCGGGGTCCCGAGAGCAGTTCTTC. The encoded protein is CAWIAGSREQFF.

DNA of the CDR3: TGTGCCAGCAGACAGGGCTCATCTGGAAACACCATATATTTT. Its protein is CASRQGSSGNTIYF. This rearrangement joins TRBV6-6 to TRBJ1-3; maybe TRBD1 (6 bases). The CDR3 spans 14 residues. Germline V CDR1 and CDR2: MNHNY, SVGAGI (reference sequence). Deletions cut 6 bases from V and 1 base from J, with 10 bases between.

The V call is TRBV9, the J call TRBJ2-7; 14 nucleotides align to TRBD2. The CDR3 runs 15 residues. Germline values: CDR1 SGDLS, CDR2 YYNGEE. The V gene end was trimmed by 2 bases and the J gene end by 3 bases; junction bases not matched to a gene: 1. The CDR3 nucleotides read TGTGCCAGCAGCGTGGGACTAGCGGGGGACTACGAGCAGTACTTC. As protein: CASSVGLAGDYEQYF.

The chain couples TRBV11-3 to TRBJ2-1; 7 nucleotides agree with TRBD1. Trimming removed 4 bases from V and 6 bases from J; junction bases left unmatched: 3. CDR1 is SGHNT and CDR2 is YENEEA in the germline V gene. This CDR3 has 13 residues. CDR3 in DNA: TGTGCCAGCAGCTCCCGGGACAGCAATGAGCAGTTCTTC. This gives the protein CASSSRDSNEQFF.

The chain has TRBV4-3 and TRBJ1-3; D is uncertain. The CDR3 sequence is 17 residues long. Germline V gene sequence: CDR1 LGHNA, CDR2 YSLEER. Trimming left V 1 base short and J 0 bases short, with 13 bases between. CDR3 sequence reads: CASSQAVGESSGNTIYF. The CDR3 DNA follows: TGCGCCAGCAGCCAAGCGGTTGGGGAGAGCTCTGGAAACACCATATATTTT.